The text below deals with one TCR beta chain. Using immunoSEQ multiplex PCR, the repertoire was profiled, and TCRdb retains in-frame clones only, with some absent. The table lists 60,000 to 65,000 clones, almost 95% of them singletons. V dropped 4 bases and J dropped 5; count of bases not matched to a gene: 5. This CDR3 spans 14 amino acids. Per the germline V gene, CDR1 is SGHNT and CDR2 is YYREEE (reference sequence). The data originate from a study of technical replicates of blood from a handful of donors. Sequencing was carried out using PBMCs. The chain carries TRBV5-4 and TRBJ2-3; 9 bases agree with TRBD2. The receptor was isolated from a human donor in good health. Some clones in this sample may be carry-over from other donors' samples. As DNA, the CDR3 is TGTGCCAGCAGCGCGGGGGGGCGAGTAGATACGCAGTATTTT. This codes for CASSAGGRVDTQYF. The full variable domain, completed using reference TRBV5-4 and TRBJ2-3, is ETGVTQSPTHLIKTRGQQVTLRCSSQSGHNTVSWYQQALGQGPQFIFQYYREEENGRGNFPPRFSGLQFPNYSSELNVNALELDDSALYLCASSAGGRVDTQYFGPGTRLTVL.